A selection of T cell receptor beta chains follows, all from one sample in a study of T cells in Graves' hyperthyroidism and ophthalmopathy. TCRdb re-analysed the multiplex PCR reads in MiXCR, keeping a single row per CDR3 protein. The repertoire holds 300,000 to 400,000 distinct CDR3 sequences, approximately 14% seen once, with roughly 21% in the top ten. The sample consisted of blood. The receptors were gathered from a woman in her twenties or thirties with Graves' ophthalmopathy. Each CDR3 is given with its conserved first and last residue. Each record gives: V gene, J gene, clone size, D gene, CDR3 protein. D genes are given only for firm matches. Size values are once, few and many counts, or a class for expanded clones, and some rows have none.

V gene: TRBV11-3
J gene: TRBJ1-1
clone size: many
D gene: TRBD1
CDR3 protein: CASSDQGATSFF

V gene: TRBV28
J gene: TRBJ2-3
clone size: many
D gene: TRBD1
CDR3 protein: CASSSDRGRNTQYF

V gene: TRBV20-1
J gene: TRBJ2-1
clone size: .
D gene: TRBD1
CDR3 protein: CSAPTGGGPTYNEQFF

V gene: TRBV7-6
J gene: TRBJ1-1
clone size: many
D gene: TRBD1
CDR3 protein: CASSLTQGLTEAFF

V gene: TRBV7-8
J gene: TRBJ1-1
clone size: many
D gene: .
CDR3 protein: CASSAFRTEAREAFF

V gene: TRBV11-2
J gene: TRBJ1-5
clone size: many
D gene: TRBD1
CDR3 protein: CASSVGTGGNQPQHF

V gene: TRBV13
J gene: TRBJ1-6
clone size: .
D gene: .
CDR3 protein: CASSPSSGFNSPLHF

V gene: TRBV28
J gene: TRBJ2-1
clone size: many
D gene: TRBD1
CDR3 protein: CASNQGRDRVYNEQFF

V gene: TRBV12-3/TRBV12-4
J gene: TRBJ2-3
clone size: many
D gene: .
CDR3 protein: CASSTQITDTQYF

V gene: TRBV20-1
J gene: TRBJ2-1
clone size: many
D gene: .
CDR3 protein: CSANPTDRIGEQFF

V gene: TRBV3-1
J gene: TRBJ1-1
clone size: many
D gene: TRBD1
CDR3 protein: CASTTRTGQNTEAFF

V gene: TRBV7-8
J gene: TRBJ2-7
clone size: many
D gene: TRBD1
CDR3 protein: CASSPGTGGSYEQYF

V gene: TRBV6-1
J gene: TRBJ1-3
clone size: few
D gene: .
CDR3 protein: CASKGPGNTIYF

V gene: TRBV7-2
J gene: TRBJ2-7
clone size: many
D gene: TRBD1
CDR3 protein: CASSKTAGQGYEQYF

V gene: TRBV5-1
J gene: TRBJ2-1
clone size: many
D gene: TRBD2
CDR3 protein: CASVGRGRHNEQFF

V gene: TRBV2
J gene: TRBJ2-5
clone size: many
D gene: TRBD1
CDR3 protein: CASRHPQTQGVYF

V gene: TRBV24-1
J gene: TRBJ1-2
clone size: many
D gene: .
CDR3 protein: CATSAGLYGYTF

V gene: TRBV2
J gene: TRBJ1-5
clone size: many
D gene: .
CDR3 protein: CAAAAGANQPQHF

V gene: TRBV6-1
J gene: TRBJ2-6
clone size: .
D gene: .
CDR3 protein: CASSESAGANVLTF

V gene: TRBV7-9
J gene: TRBJ1-2
clone size: many
D gene: TRBD1
CDR3 protein: CASSSSTGGSDYGYTF

V gene: TRBV6-5
J gene: TRBJ1-6
clone size: few
D gene: .
CDR3 protein: CASSYAESSYNSPLHF

V gene: TRBV5-8
J gene: TRBJ2-3
clone size: many
D gene: TRBD2
CDR3 protein: CASSKGLAGPSTDTQYF

V gene: TRBV5-1
J gene: TRBJ2-7
clone size: many
D gene: TRBD2
CDR3 protein: CASSLARASGVKSYEQYF

V gene: TRBV19
J gene: TRBJ1-5
clone size: many
D gene: TRBD1
CDR3 protein: CASSIRTGYQPQHF

V gene: TRBV18
J gene: TRBJ2-1
clone size: many
D gene: .
CDR3 protein: CASSLRQGYNEQFF

V gene: TRBV7-3
J gene: TRBJ2-5
clone size: many
D gene: TRBD2
CDR3 protein: CASSLGSGGSRETQYF

V gene: TRBV28
J gene: TRBJ1-2
clone size: .
D gene: .
CDR3 protein: CASTYTGGTGGYTF

V gene: TRBV6-1
J gene: TRBJ2-2
clone size: many
D gene: TRBD1
CDR3 protein: CASSYRLSADRASNTGELFF

V gene: TRBV28
J gene: TRBJ2-3
clone size: many
D gene: .
CDR3 protein: CASSFGGADTDTQYF

V gene: TRBV7-3
J gene: TRBJ2-5
clone size: .
D gene: .
CDR3 protein: CASSRNGGLETQYF

V gene: TRBV2
J gene: TRBJ2-1
clone size: many
D gene: TRBD1
CDR3 protein: CASWGSGQGYNEQFF

V gene: TRBV14
J gene: TRBJ2-5
clone size: many
D gene: .
CDR3 protein: CASSQETGLYF

V gene: TRBV12-5
J gene: TRBJ1-6
clone size: few
D gene: TRBD1
CDR3 protein: CASGLRQGGSYNSPLHF

V gene: TRBV5-4
J gene: TRBJ2-1
clone size: many
D gene: TRBD2
CDR3 protein: CASSLVGAGGRNEQFF

V gene: TRBV10-1
J gene: TRBJ1-3
clone size: .
D gene: .
CDR3 protein: CASSVRLGGTIYF

V gene: TRBV4-1
J gene: TRBJ2-3
clone size: many
D gene: .
CDR3 protein: CASSQDGIGGQYTDTQYF

V gene: TRBV20-1
J gene: TRBJ2-1
clone size: few
D gene: TRBD2
CDR3 protein: CSAISGGTYNEQFF

V gene: TRBV18
J gene: TRBJ1-5
clone size: many
D gene: TRBD1
CDR3 protein: CASSPSVGGSQPQHF

V gene: TRBV7-9
J gene: TRBJ2-7
clone size: .
D gene: TRBD2
CDR3 protein: CASSTPSGTSGRTPYEQYF